The 23 T cell receptor beta chains below come from one sample, sequenced in a study of blood T cells in healthy people across ages (dated by TCRdb to the mid-2010s). To prepare the library, 5' RACE was applied. The instrument was an Illumina HiSeq 2500. A second about 7 to 11 cycle PCR used a sample-barcoded 5' primer and a J-beta primer mix. TCRdb reworked the public reads: Q25 trimming with fastp, MiXCR clone assembly, productive beta chains retained. Each entry merges the rows of one CDR3 protein and shows their most common DNA and genes. Across this sample there are 800,000 to 1,000,000 distinct CDR3 sequences, with roughly 43% seen only once. In total, the top ten clones hold around 15% of the sample. Specimen: blood. The receptors were gathered from a man aged 25 to 45 in good health.

A note on this clonotype: The junction departs from germline at one end; a sequencing error may be responsible. The chain has TRBV24-1 and TRBJ2-1, with D perhaps TRBD1 (5 bases). This CDR3 spans 16 amino acids. Per the germline V gene, CDR1 is KGHDR and CDR2 is SFDVKD. The CDR3 DNA follows: TGTGCCACCAGTGATTCACAGGCGAACTCCTACGATGAGCAGTTCTTC. Amino acids: CATSDSQANSYDEQFF.

The genes are TRBV5-1 and TRBJ2-7; D call uncertain. Trimming cost V 5 bases and J 1 base, with 7 bases left between them. This CDR3 contains 12 residues. In germline, CDR1 is SGHRS, CDR2 YFSETQ. Here the CDR3 DNA reads TGCGCCAGCAGGAAAGGATCCTACGAGCAGTACTTC. Translated, it gives CASRKGSYEQYF.

This rearrangement joins TRBV25-1 to TRBJ1-5; no reliable D call. This CDR3 comprises 13 residues. Germline-derived CDR1 and CDR2 are MGHDK and SYGVNS. Trimming took 3 bases from V and 2 from J, leaving 5 bases between them. CDR3 protein: CASSDTGNQPQHF. For the CDR3, the DNA is TGTGCCAGCAGTGATACAGGCAATCAGCCCCAGCATTTT.

The gene calls are TRBV30 and TRBJ1-1; the D gene is possibly TRBD1 (5 bases). The V end was cut by 7 bases, the J end by 10 bases, with 13 bases between. The CDR3 runs to 10 residues. The germline CDR1 and CDR2 sequences are GTSNPN and SVGIG (reference sequence). The DNA of the CDR3 is TGTGCCTATTCACAGGCAAGAGCTTTCTTT. It is translated as CAYSQARAFF.

This chain joins TRBV28 and TRBJ1-5; 8 positions match TRBD1. J gave up 7 bases and V 4 bases, and 9 bases lay outside the gene matches. The germline gives CDR1 MDHEN, CDR2 SYDVKM. The CDR3 covers 15 residues. The CDR3 bases are TGTGCCAGCAGTTCCCCCGGGACAGGTAAACAGCCCCAGCATTTT. Amino acid sequence: CASSSPGTGKQPQHF.

As concerns this clonotype: One base away lies a much larger clone, so this may be a sequencing read error. The chain recombines TRBV5-6 with TRBJ1-2, with 8 bases identical to TRBD1. Germline V gene sequence: CDR1 SGHDT, CDR2 YYEEEE. This CDR3 comprises 15 residues. With V trimmed by 3 bases and J by 5 bases, 9 bases remained unmatched. CDR3 amino acids: CASSWVGQGGYGYTF. The DNA of the CDR3 is TGTGCCAGCAGCTGGGTTGGACAGGGCGGATATGGCTACACCTTC.

A few counts support this clonotype. V gene TRBV29-1 combines with J gene TRBJ2-1; TRBD1 matches at 8 bases. Trimming took 1 base from V and 8 from J; bases not matched to a gene: 4. The CDR3 length is 13 residues. Germline CDR1 reads SQVTM; CDR2 reads ANQGSEA. CDR3 nucleotide sequence: TGCAGCGTTGAAGGGACAGGGTTGCATGAGCAGTTCTTC. It encodes CSVEGTGLHEQFF.

This clonotype was observed a few times. This chain joins TRBV2 and TRBJ2-4; 7 positions match TRBD1. J was trimmed by 0 bases and V by 8 bases; bases with no gene match: 10. Per the germline V gene, CDR1 is SNHLY and CDR2 is FYNNEI. This CDR3 has 16 amino acids. Written as DNA, the CDR3 is TGTGCCAGCGCTGGGGACAGTCATATAGCCAAAAACATTCAGTACTTC. This sequence encodes CASAGDSHIAKNIQYF. Looking up the rest from reference TRBV2 and TRBJ2-4 gives the full variable domain: EPEVTQTPSHQVTQMGQEVILRCVPISNHLYFYWYRQILGQKVEFLVSFYNNEISEKSEIFDDQFSVERPDGSNFTLKIRSTKLEDSAMYFCASAGDSHIAKNIQYFGAGTRLSVL.

The V call is TRBV7-9, the J call TRBJ1-2; no definite D call. V was trimmed by 0 bases and J by 3 bases, leaving 8 bases between them. CDR1 and CDR2 from the germline V gene are SEHNR and FQNEAQ (reference sequence). CDR3 length: 14 residues. This CDR3 reads CASSLAGLDYGYTF. CDR3 DNA: TGTGCCAGCAGCTTAGCTGGGCTGGACTATGGCTACACCTTC.

This clonotype came up a few times. The V call is TRBV12-3 or TRBV12-4, the J call TRBJ1-2; the D is unclear. The CDR3 extends over 12 amino acids. Trimming removed 5 bases from V and 4 bases from J, with 8 bases in between. The CDR3 region is CASSNGFYGYTF. The CDR3 coding sequence is TGTGCCAGCAGTAACGGGTTCTATGGCTACACCTTC.

This clonotype appeared once. J is TRBJ2-7 and V is TRBV20-1; 11 bases match TRBD1. CDR1 and CDR2 from the germline V gene are DFQATT and SNEGSKA (reference sequence). This CDR3 contains 14 residues. With V trimmed by 3 bases and J by 5 bases, 6 bases remained unmatched. CDR3 sequence (DNA): TGCAGTGCTAGTCCCTTGGGACAGGGGGACGAGCAGTACTTC. Translation: CSASPLGQGDEQYF.

This clonotype was seen at least ten times. This chain links TRBV9 with TRBJ2-1; 10 bases match TRBD2. The J segment lost 5 bases and the V segment lost 3 bases, leaving 8 bases of the junction unmatched. Germline lookup yields CDR1 SGDLS and CDR2 YYNGEE. This CDR3 contains 16 residues. The chain's CDR3 is CASSGILAGAHNEQFF. The CDR3, as DNA: TGTGCCAGCAGCGGTATCCTAGCGGGGGCACACAATGAGCAGTTCTTC.

This clonotype was detected ten times or more. The V gene is TRBV4-1, the J gene TRBJ2-3, with 10 bases identical to TRBD1. CDR1 MGHRA and CDR2 YSYEKL come from the germline V gene. The CDR3 runs to 16 residues. Trimming at V came to 5 bases and at J to 5 bases, leaving 10 bases not matched to a gene. CDR3 residues: CASSTHPGQGRDTQYF. The CDR3 DNA sequence: TGCGCCAGCAGCACCCACCCGGGACAGGGGAGAGATACGCAGTATTTT.

The chain joins TRBV6-1 to TRBJ2-7, with TRBD1 matching over 7 bases. CDR1 is MNHNS and CDR2 is SASEGT in the germline V gene. CDR3 size: 15 residues. Trimming at V came to 5 bases and at J to 2 bases, leaving 9 bases not matched to a gene. DNA for the CDR3: TGTGCCAGCAGTAAGCCGAGACAGGGAACCTACGAGCAGTACTTC. Encoded protein: CASSKPRQGTYEQYF.

The rearrangement links TRBV27 to TRBJ2-7, with TRBD1 as a possible D gene (6 bases). The germline V gene has CDR1 MNHEY and CDR2 SMNVEV (reference sequence). Trimming stripped 2 bases from V and 3 bases from J, with 14 bases between. The CDR3 extends over 15 amino acids. The CDR3 reads CASSLGPGVGYEQYF. The DNA of the CDR3 is TGTGCCAGCAGTTTAGGGCCAGGGGTCGGCTACGAGCAGTACTTC.

The chain links TRBV6-1 to TRBJ1-2; the D is unclear. The germline CDR1 and CDR2 sequences are MNHNS and SASEGT. V was trimmed by 2 bases and J by 4 bases, leaving 11 bases between them. The CDR3 loop spans 14 amino acids. CDR3 region: CASSEYGQIYGYTF. Written as DNA, the CDR3 is TGTGCCAGCAGTGAATATGGGCAGATCTATGGCTACACCTTC.

The rearrangement joins TRBV30 to TRBJ2-7; D is possibly TRBD1 or TRBD2 (6 bases each). The CDR3 covers 13 residues. Germline assignment: CDR1 GTSNPN and CDR2 SVGIG (reference sequence). Trimming stripped 0 bases from V and 6 bases from J, with 12 bases between. The CDR3 spells CAWSVEGGGEQYF. CDR3 coding DNA: TGTGCCTGGAGTGTAGAAGGAGGGGGCGAGCAGTACTTC.

This clonotype occurred a few times. The chain links TRBV25-1 to TRBJ2-3; D gene unclear. V lost 3 bases, J lost 10 bases, and 14 bases lay in between. This CDR3 comprises 13 residues. CDR1 is MGHDK and CDR2 is SYGVNS in the germline V gene. The CDR3 region is CASSDWAASSQYF. CDR3 DNA: TGTGCCAGCAGTGACTGGGCGGCCAGTTCGCAGTATTTT.

This clonotype came up a few times. The rearrangement uses TRBV7-2 and TRBJ2-5, with D possibly matching TRBD2 (5 bases). V lost 1 base and J 4 bases, leaving 10 bases between the germline ends. The CDR3 runs 14 residues. Germline loops: CDR1 SGHTA, CDR2 FQGNSA. The CDR3 loop is CASSLGSGRETQYF. CDR3 sequence (DNA): TGTGCCAGCAGCTTAGGTTCGGGGAGAGAGACCCAGTACTTC.

J is TRBJ2-3 and V is TRBV6-2 or TRBV6-3, with 8 bases lining up with TRBD1. The ends lost 5 bases at V and 7 bases at J; junction bases unmatched: 2. CDR1 and CDR2 (germline): MNHEY, SVGEGT. The CDR3 totals 12 residues. The CDR3: CASSQGAHTQYF. The CDR3 DNA is TGTGCCAGCAGTCAGGGGGCGCATACGCAGTATTTT.

The rearrangement uses TRBV20-1 and TRBJ1-2; 7 positions match TRBD1. This CDR3 is 13 amino acids long. The junction had 8 bases not matched to a gene; V was cut back by 6 bases and J by 4 bases. CDR1 and CDR2 (germline): DFQATT, SNEGSKA (reference sequence). The DNA of the CDR3 is TGCAGTGCCGAGCAGGGGGGGATCTATGGCTACACCTTC. It yields the protein CSAEQGGIYGYTF.

V is TRBV11-3 and J is TRBJ2-1; unclear D gene. V gave up 5 bases and J gave up 5 bases, with 13 bases separating them. The germline V gene encodes CDR1 SGHNT and CDR2 YENEEA. The CDR3 covers 14 residues. The DNA of the CDR3 is TGTGCCAGCAGCCCGATGGGCGGACACAATGAGCAGTTCTTC. Translated: CASSPMGGHNEQFF.

A note on this clonotype: A read error may account for a junction end that differs from germline. V and J are TRBV2 and TRBJ1-1; tentative D call: TRBD1 (5 bases). CDR1 is SNHLY, CDR2 FYNNEI, per germline. This CDR3 region has 11 residues. CDR3 in amino acids: CASGGPTDAFF. Here the CDR3 DNA reads TGTGCTTCGGGGGGACCCACTGACGCTTTCTTT.